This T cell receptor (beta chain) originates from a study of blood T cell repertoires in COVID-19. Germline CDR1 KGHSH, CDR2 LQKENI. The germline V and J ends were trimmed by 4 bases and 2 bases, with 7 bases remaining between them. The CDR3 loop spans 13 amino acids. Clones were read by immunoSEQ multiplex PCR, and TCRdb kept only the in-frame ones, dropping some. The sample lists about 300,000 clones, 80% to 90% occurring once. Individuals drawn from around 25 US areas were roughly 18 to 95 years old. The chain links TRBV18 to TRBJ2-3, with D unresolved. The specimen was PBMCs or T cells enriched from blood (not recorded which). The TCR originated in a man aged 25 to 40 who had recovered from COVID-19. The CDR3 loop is CASSLGFTDTQYF. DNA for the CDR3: TGTGCCAGCTCACTGGGCTTCACAGATACGCAGTATTTT.